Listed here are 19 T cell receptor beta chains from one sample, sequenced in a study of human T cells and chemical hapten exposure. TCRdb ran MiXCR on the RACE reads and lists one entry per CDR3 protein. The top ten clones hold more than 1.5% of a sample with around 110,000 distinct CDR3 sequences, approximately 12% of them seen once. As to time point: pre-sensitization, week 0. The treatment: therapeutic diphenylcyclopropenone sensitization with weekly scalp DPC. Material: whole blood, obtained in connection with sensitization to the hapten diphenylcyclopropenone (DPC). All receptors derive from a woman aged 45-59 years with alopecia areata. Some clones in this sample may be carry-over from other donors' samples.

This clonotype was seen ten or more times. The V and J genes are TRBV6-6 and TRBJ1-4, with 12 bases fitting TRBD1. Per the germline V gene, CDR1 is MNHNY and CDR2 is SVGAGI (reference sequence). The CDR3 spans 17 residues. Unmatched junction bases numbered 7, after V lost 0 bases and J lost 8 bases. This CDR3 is CASSYSRAGTGGEKLFF. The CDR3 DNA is TGTGCCAGCAGTTACTCGAGGGCCGGGACAGGGGGCGAAAAACTGTTTTTT.

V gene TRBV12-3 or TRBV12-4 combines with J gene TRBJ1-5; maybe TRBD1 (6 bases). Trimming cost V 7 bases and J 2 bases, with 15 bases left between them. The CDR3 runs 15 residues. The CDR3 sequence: CASTDTGLGNQPQHF. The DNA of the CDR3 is TGTGCCAGCACCGACACAGGGTTAGGCAATCAGCCCCAGCATTTT.

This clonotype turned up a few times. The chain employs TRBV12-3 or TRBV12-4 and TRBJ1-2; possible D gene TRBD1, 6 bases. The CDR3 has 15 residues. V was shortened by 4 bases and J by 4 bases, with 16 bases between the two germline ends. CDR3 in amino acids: CASSSRSSGAYGYTF. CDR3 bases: TGTGCCAGCAGTTCCCGAAGCTCGGGGGCCTATGGCTACACCTTC.

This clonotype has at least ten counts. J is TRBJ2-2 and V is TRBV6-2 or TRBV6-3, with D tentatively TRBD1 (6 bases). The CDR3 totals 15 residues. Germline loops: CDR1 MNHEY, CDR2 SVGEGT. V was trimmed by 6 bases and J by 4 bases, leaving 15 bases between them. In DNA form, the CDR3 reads TGTGCCAGCAGACCTACAGGGAGACGCACCGGGGAGCTGTTTTTT. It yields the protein CASRPTGRRTGELFF.

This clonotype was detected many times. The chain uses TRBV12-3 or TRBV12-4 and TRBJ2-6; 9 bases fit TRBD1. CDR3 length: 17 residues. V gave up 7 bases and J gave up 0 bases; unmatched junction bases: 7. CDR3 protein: CASTFGTGSSGANVLTF. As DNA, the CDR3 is TGTGCCAGCACCTTTGGGACAGGGAGCTCTGGGGCCAACGTCCTGACTTTC.

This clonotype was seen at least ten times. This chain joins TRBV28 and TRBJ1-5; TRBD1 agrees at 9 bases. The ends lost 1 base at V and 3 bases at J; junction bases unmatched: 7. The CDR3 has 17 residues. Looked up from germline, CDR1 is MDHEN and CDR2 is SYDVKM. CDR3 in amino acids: CASSLFRGTGNNQPQHF. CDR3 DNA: TGTGCCAGCAGTTTATTCCGTGGGACAGGGAACAATCAGCCCCAGCATTTT.

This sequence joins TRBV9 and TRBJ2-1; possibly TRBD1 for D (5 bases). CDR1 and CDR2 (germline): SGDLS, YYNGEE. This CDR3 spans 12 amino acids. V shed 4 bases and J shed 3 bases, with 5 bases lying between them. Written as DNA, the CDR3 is TGTGCCAGCAGCCAGGGCTACAATGAGCAGTTCTTC. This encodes CASSQGYNEQFF.

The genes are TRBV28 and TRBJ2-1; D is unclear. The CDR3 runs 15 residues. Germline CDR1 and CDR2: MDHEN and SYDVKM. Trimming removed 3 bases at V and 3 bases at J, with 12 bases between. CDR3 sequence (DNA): TGTGCCAGCAGTTTTAGGCGGAACGACTACAATGAGCAGTTCTTC. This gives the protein CASSFRRNDYNEQFF.

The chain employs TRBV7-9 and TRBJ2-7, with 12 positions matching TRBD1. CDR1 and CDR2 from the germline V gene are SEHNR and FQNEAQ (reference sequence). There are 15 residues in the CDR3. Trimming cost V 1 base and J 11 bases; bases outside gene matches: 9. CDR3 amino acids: CASSLEGQGASKEYF. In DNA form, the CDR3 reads TGTGCCAGCAGCTTAGAGGGACAGGGGGCGAGTAAGGAGTACTTC.

The CDR3 loop is CASSLSRQPYGYTF. The CDR3 nucleotides are TGTGCCAGCAGTTTATCCCGGCAACCCTATGGCTACACCTTC. The chain uses TRBV6-5 and TRBJ1-2; D unresolved. CDR1 and CDR2 from the germline V gene are MNHEY and SVGAGI. This CDR3 region has 14 residues. V was cut by 4 bases and J by 4 bases, with 13 bases left in between.

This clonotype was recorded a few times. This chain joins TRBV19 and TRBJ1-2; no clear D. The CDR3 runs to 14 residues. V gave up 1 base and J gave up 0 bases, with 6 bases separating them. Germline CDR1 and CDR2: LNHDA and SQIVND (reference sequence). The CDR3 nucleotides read TGTGCCAGTAGTATAGTATTGGCTAACTATGGCTACACCTTC. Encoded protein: CASSIVLANYGYTF.

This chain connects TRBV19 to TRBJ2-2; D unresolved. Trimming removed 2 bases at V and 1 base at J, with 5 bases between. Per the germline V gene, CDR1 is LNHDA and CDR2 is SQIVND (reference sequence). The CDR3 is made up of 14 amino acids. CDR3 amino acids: CASSIRENTGELFF. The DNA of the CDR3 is TGTGCCAGTAGTATAAGGGAGAACACCGGGGAGCTGTTTTTT. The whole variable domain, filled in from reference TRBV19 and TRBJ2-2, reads DGGITQSPKYLFRKEGQNVTLSCEQNLNHDAMYWYRQDPGQGLRLIYYSQIVNDFQKGDIAEGYSVSREKKESFPLTVTSAQKNPTAFYLCASSIRENTGELFFGEGSRLTVL.

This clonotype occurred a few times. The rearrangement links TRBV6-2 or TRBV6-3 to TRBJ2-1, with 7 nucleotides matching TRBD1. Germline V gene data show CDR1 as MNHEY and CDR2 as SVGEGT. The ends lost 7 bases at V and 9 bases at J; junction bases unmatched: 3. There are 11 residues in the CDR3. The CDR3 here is CASTQGTEQFF. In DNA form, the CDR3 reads TGTGCCAGCACACAGGGGACTGAGCAGTTCTTC.

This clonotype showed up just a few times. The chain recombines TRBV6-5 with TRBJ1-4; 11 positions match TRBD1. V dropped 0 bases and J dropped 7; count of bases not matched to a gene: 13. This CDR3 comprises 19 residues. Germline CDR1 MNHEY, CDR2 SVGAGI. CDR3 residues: CASSYSGTGGSGTGEKLFF. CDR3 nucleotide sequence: TGTGCCAGCAGTTACTCCGGGACAGGGGGTTCGGGTACTGGTGAAAAACTGTTTTTT.

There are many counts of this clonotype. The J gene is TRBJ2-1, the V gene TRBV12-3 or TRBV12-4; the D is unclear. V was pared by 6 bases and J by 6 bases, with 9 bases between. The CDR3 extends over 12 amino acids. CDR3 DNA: TGTGCCAGCAGCCGGAGTGGCAATGAGCAGTTCTTC. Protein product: CASSRSGNEQFF.

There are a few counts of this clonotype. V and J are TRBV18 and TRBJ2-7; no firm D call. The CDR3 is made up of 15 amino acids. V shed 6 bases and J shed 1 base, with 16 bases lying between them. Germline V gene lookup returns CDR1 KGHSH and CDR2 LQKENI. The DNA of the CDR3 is TGTGCCAGCTCCCCCGAAAGGGTCCAATCCTACGAGCAGTACTTC. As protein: CASSPERVQSYEQYF.

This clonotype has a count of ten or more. In DNA, the CDR3 is TGTGCCAGCAGCCCTACCGGGACATTGACCTACGAGCAGTACTTC. It encodes CASSPTGTLTYEQYF. The gene calls are TRBV4-2 and TRBJ2-7; D might be TRBD1 (6 bases). The V gene's germline CDR1 is LGHNA and CDR2 YNFKEQ. The CDR3 consists of 15 residues. The V end was cut by 4 bases, the J end by 2 bases, with 15 bases between.

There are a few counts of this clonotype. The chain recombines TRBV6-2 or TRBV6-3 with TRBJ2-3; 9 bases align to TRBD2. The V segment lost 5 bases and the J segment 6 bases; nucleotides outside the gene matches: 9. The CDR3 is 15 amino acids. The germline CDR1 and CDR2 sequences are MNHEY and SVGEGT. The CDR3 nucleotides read TGTGCCAGCAGTCGACCTCTAGCGGGGAGGGATACGCAGTATTTT. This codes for CASSRPLAGRDTQYF.

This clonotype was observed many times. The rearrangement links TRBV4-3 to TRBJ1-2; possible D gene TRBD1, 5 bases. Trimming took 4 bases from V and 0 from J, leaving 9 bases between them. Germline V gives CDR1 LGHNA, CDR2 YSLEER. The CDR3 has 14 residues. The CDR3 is CASSPMTANYGYTF. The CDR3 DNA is TGCGCCAGCAGCCCCATGACAGCTAACTATGGCTACACCTTC.